This T cell receptor (beta chain) was identified in a study of blood T cell repertoires in COVID-19. As for the study in general: Acute and convalescent COVID-19 specimens originated in the United States, Italy and Spain.

TCRdb's copy holds only in-frame clones and misses some; the assay was immunoSEQ multiplex PCR. There are around 240,000 clones in the sample; 75% to 90% occur only once, and roughly 0.95% lies in the top ten. The CDR3 sequence is 16 residues long. V trimming: 2 bases; J trimming: 5 bases; junction bases outside the gene matches: 8. Germline V gives CDR1 SGHRS, CDR2 YFSETQ. The participants were between roughly 18 and 89 years old and came from roughly 25 US areas. This sequence joins TRBV5-1 and TRBJ2-1, with 9 bases that match TRBD1. The specimen was PBMCs or T cells enriched from blood (not recorded which). The sequence derives from a man in his fifties who had been exposed to COVID-19. CDR3 DNA: TGCGCCAGCAGCTTCTTCGGGACAGGGTTCGACAATGAGCAGTTCTTC. Its translation: CASSFFGTGFDNEQFF.